The T cell receptor beta chain described here comes from a study of human T cells and chemical hapten exposure. This clonotype has more than one count but fewer than ten. The CDR3 covers 14 residues. Germline V lookup: CDR1 SGHRS, CDR2 YFSETQ. V lost 0 bases and J lost 1, with 7 bases in between. Time point specified: pre-sensitization, week 0. The treatment: therapeutic diphenylcyclopropenone sensitization with weekly scalp DPC. TCRdb reanalysed the RACE reads using MiXCR and keeps one entry per CDR3 protein. Here the sample spans under 95,000 distinct CDR3 sequences, 8.5% being singletons. The chain is built from TRBV5-1 and TRBJ1-1; D gene ambiguous. The sequence derives from a man aged 40-50 years with alopecia areata. Some clones in this sample may be carry-over from other donors' samples. This sample comprised whole blood, obtained in connection with sensitization to the hapten diphenylcyclopropenone (DPC). The CDR3 sequence is CASSLGDGNTEAFF. The CDR3 DNA reads as TGCGCCAGCAGCTTGGGCGACGGGAACACTGAAGCTTTCTTT.